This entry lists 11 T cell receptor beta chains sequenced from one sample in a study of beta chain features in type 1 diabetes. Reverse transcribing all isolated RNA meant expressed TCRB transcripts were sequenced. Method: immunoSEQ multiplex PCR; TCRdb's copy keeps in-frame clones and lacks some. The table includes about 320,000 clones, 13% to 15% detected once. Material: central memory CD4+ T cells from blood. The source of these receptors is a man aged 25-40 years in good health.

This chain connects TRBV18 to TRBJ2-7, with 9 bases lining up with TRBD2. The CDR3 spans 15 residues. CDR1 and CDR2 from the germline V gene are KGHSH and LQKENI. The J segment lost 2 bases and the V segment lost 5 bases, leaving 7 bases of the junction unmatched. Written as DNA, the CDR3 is TGTGCCAGCTCAAATAGCGGGAGCGGGACCTACGAGCAGTACGTC. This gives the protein CASSNSGSGTYEQYV.

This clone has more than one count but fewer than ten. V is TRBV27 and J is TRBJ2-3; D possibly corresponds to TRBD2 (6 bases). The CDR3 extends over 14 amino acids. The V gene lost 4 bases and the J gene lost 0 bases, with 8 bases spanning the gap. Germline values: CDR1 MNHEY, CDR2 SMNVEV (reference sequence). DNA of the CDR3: TGTGCCAGCAGTTCGCTAGCGAGCACAGATACGCAGTATTTT. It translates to CASSSLASTDTQYF.

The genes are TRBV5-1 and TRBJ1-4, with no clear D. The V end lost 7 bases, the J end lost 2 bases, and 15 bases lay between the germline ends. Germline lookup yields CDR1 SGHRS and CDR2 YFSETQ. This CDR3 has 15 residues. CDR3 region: CASRSMGITNEKLFF. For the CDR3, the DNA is TGCGCCAGCCGAAGCATGGGGATCACTAATGAAAAACTGTTTTTT.

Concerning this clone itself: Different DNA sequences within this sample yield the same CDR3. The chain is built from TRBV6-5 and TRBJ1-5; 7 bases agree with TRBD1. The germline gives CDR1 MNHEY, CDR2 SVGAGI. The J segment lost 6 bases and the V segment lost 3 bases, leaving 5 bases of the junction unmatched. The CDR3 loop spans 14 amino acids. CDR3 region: CASSYSQGSQPQHF. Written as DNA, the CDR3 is TGTGCCAGCAGTTATTCACAGGGGTCTCAGCCCCAGCATTTT.

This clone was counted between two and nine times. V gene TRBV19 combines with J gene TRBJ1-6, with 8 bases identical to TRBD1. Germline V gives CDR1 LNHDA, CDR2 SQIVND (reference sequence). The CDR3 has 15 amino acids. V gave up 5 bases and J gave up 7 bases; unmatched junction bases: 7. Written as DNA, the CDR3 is TGTGCCAGTAGTCTCACGACAGGGGAAAATTCACCCCTCCACTTT. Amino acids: CASSLTTGENSPLHF.

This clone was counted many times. CDR3 bases: TGTGCCAGCTCACCGGGGACAGGGATAACGTCTGGCTACACCTTC. This encodes CASSPGTGITSGYTF. The chain uses TRBV18 and TRBJ1-2; TRBD1 matches 9 bases. The CDR3 spans 15 residues. After removal of 3 bases from V and 7 bases from J, the junction contained 9 bases not matched to a gene. Germline values: CDR1 KGHSH, CDR2 LQKENI.

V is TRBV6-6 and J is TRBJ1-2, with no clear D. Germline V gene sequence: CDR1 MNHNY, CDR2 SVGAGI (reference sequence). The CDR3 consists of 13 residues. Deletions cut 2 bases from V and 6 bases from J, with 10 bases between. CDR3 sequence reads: CASSYLGRDGYTF. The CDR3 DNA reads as TGTGCCAGCAGTTACCTCGGGCGGGATGGCTACACCTTC.

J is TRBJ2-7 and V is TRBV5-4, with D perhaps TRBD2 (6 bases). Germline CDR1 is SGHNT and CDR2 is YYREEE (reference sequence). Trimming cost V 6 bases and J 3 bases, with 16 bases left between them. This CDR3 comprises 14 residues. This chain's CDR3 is CASNRLGTLYEQYF. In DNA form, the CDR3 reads TGTGCCAGCAACCGACTAGGCACCCTCTACGAGCAGTACTTC.

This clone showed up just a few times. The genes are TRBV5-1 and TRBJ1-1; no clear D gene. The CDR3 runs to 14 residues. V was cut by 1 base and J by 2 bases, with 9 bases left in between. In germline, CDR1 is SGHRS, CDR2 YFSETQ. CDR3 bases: TGCGCCAGCAGCTTGCAGGCGGCCAACACTGAAGCTTTCTTT. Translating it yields CASSLQAANTEAFF.

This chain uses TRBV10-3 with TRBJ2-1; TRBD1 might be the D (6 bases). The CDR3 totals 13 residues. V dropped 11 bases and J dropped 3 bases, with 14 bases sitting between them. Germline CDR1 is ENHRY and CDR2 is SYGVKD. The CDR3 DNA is TGTGCCTGCAGGGGCGAGGGCTACAATGAGCAGTTCTTC. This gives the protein CACRGEGYNEQFF.

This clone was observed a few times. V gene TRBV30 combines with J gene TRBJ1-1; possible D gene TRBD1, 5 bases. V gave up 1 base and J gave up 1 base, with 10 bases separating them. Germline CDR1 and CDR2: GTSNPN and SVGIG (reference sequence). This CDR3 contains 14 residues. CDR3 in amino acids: CAWSGDAQNTEAFF. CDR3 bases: TGTGCCTGGAGTGGGGACGCCCAGAACACTGAAGCTTTCTTT.